This T cell receptor (beta chain) stems from a study of blood T cell repertoires in COVID-19. Study summary: T cells, B-cell-depleted T cells, or PBMCs provided the cDNA or gDNA that served as material.

Study processing details: Reference gene primer amplification yielded estimated nucleated cell counts. TCRdb's copy holds only in-frame clones and misses some; the assay was immunoSEQ multiplex PCR. The V and J calls and clone size are taken from that table; D and trimming were inferred from the DNA. The table has under 200,000 clones, around four fifths seen once; the top ten hold around 8%. The specimen was peripheral blood. The TCR originated in a woman older than 75 with COVID-19, enrolled during active disease.

DNA for the CDR3: TGCGCCAGCAGCGTCGAGACAGGGGAGGTTGGCTACACCTTC. Translating gives CASSVETGEVGYTF. The V and J genes are TRBV5-1 and TRBJ1-2; 8 bases match TRBD1. The ends lost 4 bases at V and 7 bases at J; junction bases unmatched: 9. Germline assignment: CDR1 SGHRS and CDR2 YFSETQ. The CDR3 is 14 residues long.